At least ten counts were recorded for the clone carrying this T cell receptor beta chain. Its target is unknown. A second PCR, run for 7 to 11 cycles, used a sample-barcoded 5' primer plus a J-beta primer mix. Each cDNA was tagged by a template-switch adaptor containing 12 random nucleotides. From the 5' RACE reads, TCRdb called clonotypes with MiXCR, one entry per CDR3 protein. The table lists around 1,000,000 distinct CDR3 sequences, 35% to 40% of them singletons, with around 12% in the top ten. These data come from a study of blood T cells in healthy people across ages. On the study more broadly: Through template switching, about one barcoded beta molecule was captured per two T cells, as measured in model experiments.

Points from the study as a whole: Measured against age, TCR beta diversity per million T cells decreased in a roughly linear manner.

Sequenced input: blood. The receptor was derived from a man between 18 and 35 years old in good health.

CDR3 sequence (DNA): TGTGCCAGCTCAACGACTAGCGGGGGGATCTACGAGCAGTACTTC. Encoded protein: CASSTTSGGIYEQYF. The V call is TRBV18, the J call TRBJ2-7; 13 bases are a match to TRBD2. V trimming: 5 bases; J trimming: 3 bases; junction bases outside the gene matches: 4. Germline values: CDR1 KGHSH, CDR2 LQKENI. The CDR3 extends over 15 amino acids.